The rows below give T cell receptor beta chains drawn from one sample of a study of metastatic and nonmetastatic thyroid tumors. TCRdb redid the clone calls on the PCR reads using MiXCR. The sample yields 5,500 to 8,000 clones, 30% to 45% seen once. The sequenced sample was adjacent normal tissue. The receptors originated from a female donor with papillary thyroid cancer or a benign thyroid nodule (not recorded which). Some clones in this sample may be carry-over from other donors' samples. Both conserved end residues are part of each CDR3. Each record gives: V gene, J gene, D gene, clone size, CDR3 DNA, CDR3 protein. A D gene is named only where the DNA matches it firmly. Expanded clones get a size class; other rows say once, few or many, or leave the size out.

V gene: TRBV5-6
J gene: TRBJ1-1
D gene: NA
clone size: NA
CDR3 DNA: TGTGCCAGCAGCCCAGACCCCAACCGGCGGCACACTGAAGCTTTCTTT
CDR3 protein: CASSPDPNRRHTEAFF

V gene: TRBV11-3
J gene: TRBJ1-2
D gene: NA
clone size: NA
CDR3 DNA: TGTGCCAGCAGCTTGATACGGGCCCTTAATGGCTACACCTTC
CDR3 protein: CASSLIRALNGYTF

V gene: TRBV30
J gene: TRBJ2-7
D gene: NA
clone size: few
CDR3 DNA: TGTGCCTGGAGTGTACATCTGGGATTAGAGCAGTACTTC
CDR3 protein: CAWSVHLGLEQYF

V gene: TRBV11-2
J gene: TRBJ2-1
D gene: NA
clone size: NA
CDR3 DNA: TGTGCCAGCAGCTTATATGGGGAGACTCTTAATGAGCAGTTCTTC
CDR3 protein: CASSLYGETLNEQFF

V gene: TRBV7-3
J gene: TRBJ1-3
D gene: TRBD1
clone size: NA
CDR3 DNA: TGTGCCAGCAGCTTAGAGGGACAGGGAACTGGAAACACCATATATTTT
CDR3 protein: CASSLEGQGTGNTIYF

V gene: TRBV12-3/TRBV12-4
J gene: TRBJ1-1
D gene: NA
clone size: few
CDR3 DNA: TGTGCCAGCAGTTTCCACAGGGACACTGAAGCTTTCTTT
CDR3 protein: CASSFHRDTEAFF

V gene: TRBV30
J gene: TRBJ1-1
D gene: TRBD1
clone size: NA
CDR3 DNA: TGTGCCTGGACCTTGACAGGGGACACTGAAGCTTTCTTT
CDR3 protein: CAWTLTGDTEAFF

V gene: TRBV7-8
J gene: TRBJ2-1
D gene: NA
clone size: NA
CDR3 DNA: TGTGCCAGCAGCCCCCGTATTAGCATGAATGAGCAGTTCTTC
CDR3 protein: CASSPRISMNEQFF

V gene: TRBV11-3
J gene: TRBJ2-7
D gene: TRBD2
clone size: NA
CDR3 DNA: TGTGCCAGCAGCTCCATAGCGGGGAACTACGAGCAGTACTTC
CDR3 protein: CASSSIAGNYEQYF

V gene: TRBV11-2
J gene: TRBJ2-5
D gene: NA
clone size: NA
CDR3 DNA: TGTGCCAGCGCGTCAGGGTGGCAAGAGACCCAGTACTTC
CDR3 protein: CASASGWQETQYF

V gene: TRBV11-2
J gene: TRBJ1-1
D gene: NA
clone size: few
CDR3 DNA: TGTGCCAGCAGCTTAGTGGGGTATGAAGCTTTCTTT
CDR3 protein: CASSLVGYEAFF

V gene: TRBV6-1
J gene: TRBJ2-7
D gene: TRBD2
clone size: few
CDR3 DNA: TGTGCCAGCAGTCCGAGCGGGAGGGAGTGGGAGCAGTACTTC
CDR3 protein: CASSPSGREWEQYF

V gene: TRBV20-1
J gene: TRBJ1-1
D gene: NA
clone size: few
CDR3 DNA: TGCAGTGCGGGAGGGGGGAACACTGAAGCTTTCTTT
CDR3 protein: CSAGGGNTEAFF

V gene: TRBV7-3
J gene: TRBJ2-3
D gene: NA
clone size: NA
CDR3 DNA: TGTGCCAGCAGCTTTCAGGATACAGATACGCAGTATTTT
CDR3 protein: CASSFQDTDTQYF

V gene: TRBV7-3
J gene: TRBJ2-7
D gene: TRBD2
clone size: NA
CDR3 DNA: TGTGCCAGCAGCTTAGAGCCAGCGGGGGAGCAGTACTTC
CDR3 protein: CASSLEPAGEQYF

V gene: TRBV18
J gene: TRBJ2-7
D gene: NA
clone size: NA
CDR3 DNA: TGTGCCAGCTCATCTAAGGCAGGGGCGTACGAGCAGTACTTC
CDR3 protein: CASSSKAGAYEQYF

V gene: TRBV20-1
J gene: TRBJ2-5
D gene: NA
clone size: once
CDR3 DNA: TGCAGTGCTAGCCTTGGTGCGGACCACCGGGAGACCCAGTACTTC
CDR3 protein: CSASLGADHRETQYF

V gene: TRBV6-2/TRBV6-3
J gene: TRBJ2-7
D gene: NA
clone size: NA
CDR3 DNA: TGTGCCAGCAGTTACGCGGGCAGGTCTTCCTACGAGCAGTACTTC
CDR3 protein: CASSYAGRSSYEQYF

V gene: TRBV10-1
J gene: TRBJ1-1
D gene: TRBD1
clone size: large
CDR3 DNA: TGCGCCAGCACCCCGGGACAGGGGGCGAACACTGAAGCTTTCTTT
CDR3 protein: CASTPGQGANTEAFF

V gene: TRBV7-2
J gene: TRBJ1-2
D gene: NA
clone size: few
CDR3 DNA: TGTGCCAGCAGCTTGAGTCAGGCGAACTATGGCTACACCTTC
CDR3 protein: CASSLSQANYGYTF

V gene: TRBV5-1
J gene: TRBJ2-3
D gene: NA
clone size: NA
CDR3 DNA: TGCGCCAGCAGCTGGACTCCGGGGAGCACAGATACGCAGTATTTT
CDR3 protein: CASSWTPGSTDTQYF